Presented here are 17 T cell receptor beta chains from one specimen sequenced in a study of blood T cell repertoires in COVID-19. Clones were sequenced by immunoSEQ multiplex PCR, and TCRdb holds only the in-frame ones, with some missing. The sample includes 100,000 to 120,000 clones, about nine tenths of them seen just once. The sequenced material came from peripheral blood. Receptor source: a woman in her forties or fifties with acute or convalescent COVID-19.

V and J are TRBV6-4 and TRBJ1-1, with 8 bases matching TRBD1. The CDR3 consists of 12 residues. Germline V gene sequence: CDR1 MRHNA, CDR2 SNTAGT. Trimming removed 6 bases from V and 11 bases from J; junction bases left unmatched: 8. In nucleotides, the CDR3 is TGTGCCAGCAGGGAAACAGGGGGGACGGCTTTCTTT. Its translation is CASRETGGTAFF.

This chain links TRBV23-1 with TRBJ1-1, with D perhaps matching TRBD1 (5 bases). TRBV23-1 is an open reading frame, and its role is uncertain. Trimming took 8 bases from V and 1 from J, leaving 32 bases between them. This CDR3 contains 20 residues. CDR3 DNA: TGCGCCAGCTCAATCGGAGGGGTTCGGGGAACCTTCGGCCAGAACACTGAAGCTTTCTTT. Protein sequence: CASSIGGVRGTFGQNTEAFF.

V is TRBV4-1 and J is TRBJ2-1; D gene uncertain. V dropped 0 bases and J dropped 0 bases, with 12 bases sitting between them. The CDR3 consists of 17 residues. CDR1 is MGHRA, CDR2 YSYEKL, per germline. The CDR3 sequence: CASSQDRLLISYNEQFF. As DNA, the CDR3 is TGCGCCAGCAGCCAAGACCGCCTACTGATCTCCTACAATGAGCAGTTCTTC.

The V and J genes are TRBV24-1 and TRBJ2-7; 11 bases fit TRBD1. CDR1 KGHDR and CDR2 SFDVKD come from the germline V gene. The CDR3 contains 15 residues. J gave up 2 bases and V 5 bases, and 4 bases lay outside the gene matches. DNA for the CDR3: TGTGCCACCAGTGGCCCGGGACAGGGGGCCTACGAGCAGTACTTC. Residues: CATSGPGQGAYEQYF.

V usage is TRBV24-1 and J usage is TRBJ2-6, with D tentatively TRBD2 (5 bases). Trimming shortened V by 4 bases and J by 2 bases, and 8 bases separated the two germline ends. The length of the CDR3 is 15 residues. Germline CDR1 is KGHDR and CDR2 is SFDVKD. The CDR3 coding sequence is TGTGCCACCAGTGAAGAGGGAGCTGGGGCCAACGTCCTGACTTTC. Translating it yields CATSEEGAGANVLTF.

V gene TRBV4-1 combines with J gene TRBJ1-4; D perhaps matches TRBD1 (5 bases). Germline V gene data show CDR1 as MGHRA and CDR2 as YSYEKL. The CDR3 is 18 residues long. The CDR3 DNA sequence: TGCGCAATCCCCCGTTCGACAGTACCGTTGAGGATTAATGAAAAACTGTTTTTT. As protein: CAIPRSTVPLRINEKLFF.

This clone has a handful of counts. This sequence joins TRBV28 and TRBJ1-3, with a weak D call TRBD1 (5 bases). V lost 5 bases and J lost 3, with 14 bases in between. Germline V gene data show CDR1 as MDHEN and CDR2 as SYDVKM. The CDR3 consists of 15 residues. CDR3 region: CASSPPGGNGNTIYF. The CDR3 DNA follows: TGTGCCAGCAGTCCCCCTGGGGGGAATGGAAACACCATATATTTT.

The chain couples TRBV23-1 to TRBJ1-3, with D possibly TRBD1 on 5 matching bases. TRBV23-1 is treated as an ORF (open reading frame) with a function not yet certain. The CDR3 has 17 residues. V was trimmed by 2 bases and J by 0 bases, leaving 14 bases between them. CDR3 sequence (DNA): TGCGCCAGCAGTCAAAGGACACTGATCTTCTCTGGAAACACCATATATTTT. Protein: CASSQRTLIFSGNTIYF.

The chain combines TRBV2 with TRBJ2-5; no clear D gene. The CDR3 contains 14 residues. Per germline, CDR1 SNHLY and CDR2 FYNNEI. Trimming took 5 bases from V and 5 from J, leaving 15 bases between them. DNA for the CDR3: TGTGCCAGCAGTCCTATTAACTCACCGGAGACCCAGTACTTC. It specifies CASSPINSPETQYF. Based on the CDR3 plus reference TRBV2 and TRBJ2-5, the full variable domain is EPEVTQTPSHQVTQMGQEVILRCVPISNHLYFYWYRQILGQKVEFLVSFYNNEISEKSEIFDDQFSVERPDGSNFTLKIRSTKLEDSAMYFCASSPINSPETQYFGPGTRLLVL.

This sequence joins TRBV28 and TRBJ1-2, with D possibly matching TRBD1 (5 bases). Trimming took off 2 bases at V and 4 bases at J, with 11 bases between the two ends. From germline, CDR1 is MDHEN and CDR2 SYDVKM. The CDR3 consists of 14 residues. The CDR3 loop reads CASSLPGGTYGYTF. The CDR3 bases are TGTGCCAGCAGTTTACCCGGGGGAACCTATGGCTACACCTTC.

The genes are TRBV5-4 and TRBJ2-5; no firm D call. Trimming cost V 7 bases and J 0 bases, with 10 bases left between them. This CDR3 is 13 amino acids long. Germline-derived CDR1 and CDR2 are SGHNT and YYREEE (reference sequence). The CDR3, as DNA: TGTGCCAGCCGCTACATATACCAAGAGACCCAGTACTTC. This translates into CASRYIYQETQYF.

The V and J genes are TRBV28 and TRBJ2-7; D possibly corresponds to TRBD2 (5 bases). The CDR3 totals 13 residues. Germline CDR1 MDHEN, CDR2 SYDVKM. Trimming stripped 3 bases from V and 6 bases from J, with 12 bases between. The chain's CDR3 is CASSFRRVFEQYF. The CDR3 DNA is TGTGCCAGCAGTTTCAGGCGGGTCTTCGAGCAGTACTTC.

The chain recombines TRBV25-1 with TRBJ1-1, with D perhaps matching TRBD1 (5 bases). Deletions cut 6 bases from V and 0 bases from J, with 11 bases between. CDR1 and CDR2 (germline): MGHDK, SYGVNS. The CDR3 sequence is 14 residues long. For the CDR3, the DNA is TGTGCCAGCAGACAGACAGCCATGAACACTGAAGCTTTCTTT. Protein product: CASRQTAMNTEAFF.

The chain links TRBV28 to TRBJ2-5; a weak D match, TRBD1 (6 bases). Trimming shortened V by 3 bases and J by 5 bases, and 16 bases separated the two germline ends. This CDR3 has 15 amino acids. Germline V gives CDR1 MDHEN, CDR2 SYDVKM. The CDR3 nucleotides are TGTGCCAGCAGTTTGGGGGACACCACCAGGGAGACCCAGTACTTC. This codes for CASSLGDTTRETQYF. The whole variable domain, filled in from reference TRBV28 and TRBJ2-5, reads DVKVTQSSRYLVKRTGEKVFLECVQDMDHENMFWYRQDPGLGLRLIYFSYDVKMKEKGDIPEGYSVSREKKERFSLILESASTNQTSMYLCASSLGDTTRETQYFGPGTRLLVL.

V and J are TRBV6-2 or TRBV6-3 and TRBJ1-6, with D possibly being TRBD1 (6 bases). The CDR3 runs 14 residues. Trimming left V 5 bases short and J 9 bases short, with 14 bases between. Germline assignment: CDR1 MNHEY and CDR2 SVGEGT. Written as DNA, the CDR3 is TGTGCCAGCAGTCCGGACAGCTATCGTTCACCCCTCCACTTT. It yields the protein CASSPDSYRSPLHF.

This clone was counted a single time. The CDR3 loop reads CATSGLMNTEAFF. CDR3 DNA sequence: TGTGCCACCTCGGGTTTAATGAACACTGAAGCTTTCTTT. This chain connects TRBV28 to TRBJ1-1; no reliable D call. This CDR3 is built from 13 residues. The germline V gene has CDR1 MDHEN and CDR2 SYDVKM. Trimming stripped 10 bases from V and 0 bases from J, with 12 bases between.

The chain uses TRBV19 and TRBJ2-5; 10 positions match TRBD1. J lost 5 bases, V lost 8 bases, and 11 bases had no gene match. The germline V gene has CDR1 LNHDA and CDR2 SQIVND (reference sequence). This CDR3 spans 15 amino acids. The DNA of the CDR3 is TGTGCCAGTCGTGAGGGACAGGGGTCGCGGGAGACCCAGTACTTC. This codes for CASREGQGSRETQYF.